This T cell receptor beta chain was observed in a study of technical replicates of blood from several donors. The assay was immunoSEQ multiplex PCR, and TCRdb's table has in-frame clones only and misses some. The sample lists 67,000 or so clones; over 95% were seen once. The CDR3 totals 14 residues. Trimming took off 2 bases at V and 7 bases at J, with 12 bases between the two ends. Germline values: CDR1 MNHNS, CDR2 SASEGT. The chain uses TRBV6-1 and TRBJ2-1, with D possibly TRBD2 on 7 matching bases. Sequencing input: T cells isolated from PBMCs. This receptor was obtained from a human donor in good health. The CDR3 nucleotides are TGTGCCAGCAGTGAAACGGGGGGCATGAATGAGCAGTTCTTC. This translates into CASSETGGMNEQFF.